The clone carrying this T cell receptor (beta chain) came up a few times. What it binds is not known. As every portion of the isolated RNA was reverse transcribed, the sequencing read expressed TCRB transcripts. The method was immunoSEQ multiplex PCR; TCRdb's version includes in-frame clones alone and lacks a portion of them. The table lists a few hundred thousand clones, roughly 14% of them singletons, with 0.013% to 0.015% in the top ten. This record belongs to a study of beta chain features in type 1 diabetes. The germline V gene has CDR1 SGHNT and CDR2 YYREEE (reference sequence). The CDR3 consists of 13 residues. The junction had 2 bases not matched to a gene; V was cut back by 4 bases and J by 4 bases. The study, taken as a whole, reports: All four CD4+ subsets of Type 1 diabetes patients contained TCRB CDR3s that were moderately but significantly shorter.

This chain links TRBV5-4 with TRBJ2-5; TRBD1 agrees at 9 bases. This clonotype was sampled from a woman in her late teens or twenties with type 1 diabetes. Sequencing used naive CD4+ T cells from blood. CDR3: CASSVGQGETQYF. CDR3 nucleotides: TGTGCCAGCAGCGTGGGACAGGGAGAGACCCAGTACTTC.